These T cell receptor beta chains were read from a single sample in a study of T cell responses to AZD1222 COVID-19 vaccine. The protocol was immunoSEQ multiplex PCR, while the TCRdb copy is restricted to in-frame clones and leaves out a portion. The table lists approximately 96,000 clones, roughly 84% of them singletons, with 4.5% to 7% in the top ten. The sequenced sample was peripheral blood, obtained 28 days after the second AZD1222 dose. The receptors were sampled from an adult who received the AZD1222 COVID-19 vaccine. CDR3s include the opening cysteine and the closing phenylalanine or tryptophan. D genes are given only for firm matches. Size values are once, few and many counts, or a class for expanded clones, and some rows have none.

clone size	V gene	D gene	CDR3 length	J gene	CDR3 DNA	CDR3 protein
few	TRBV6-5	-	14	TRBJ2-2	TGTGCCACCGTGGGACTTTTTAGCACCGGGGAGCTGTTTTTT	CATVGLFSTGELFF
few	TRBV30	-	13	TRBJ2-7	TGTGCCTGGATGCACAGGAGCTCCTACGAGCAGTACTTC	CAWMHRSSYEQYF
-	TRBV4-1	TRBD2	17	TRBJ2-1	TGCGCCAGCAGCCAAGAAATAACTAGCGGGAGGGTCTTGGGGCAGTTCTTC	CASSQEITSGRVLGQFF
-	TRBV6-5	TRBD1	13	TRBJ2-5	TGTGCCAGCAGGCCAGGGGGCCGAGAGACCCAGTACTTC	CASRPGGRETQYF
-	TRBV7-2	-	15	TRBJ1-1	TGTGCCAGCAGCTCAGCCACAGGGAGGGGCACTGAAGCTTTCTTT	CASSSATGRGTEAFF
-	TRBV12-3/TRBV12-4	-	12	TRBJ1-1	TGTGCCAGCAGTCTGAGGAACACTGAAGCTTTCTTT	CASSLRNTEAFF
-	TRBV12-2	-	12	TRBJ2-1	TGTGCAAGTCGTACCGGGCGAAATGAGCAGTTCTTC	CASRTGRNEQFF
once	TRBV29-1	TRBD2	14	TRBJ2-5	TGCAGCGTTGTGGCGGCTAGCGGGAGAGAGACCCAGTACTTC	CSVVAASGRETQYF
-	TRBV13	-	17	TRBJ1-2	TGTGCCAGCAGCTTAGGCAGCAGAGCGCCGGAGGTCTATGGCTACACCTTC	CASSLGSRAPEVYGYTF
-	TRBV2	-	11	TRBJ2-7	TGTGCCAGCAGTGACGGCTACGAGCAGTACTTC	CASSDGYEQYF
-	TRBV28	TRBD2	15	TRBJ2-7	TGTGCCAGCAGTACTAGACTAGCGGGAGGCTACGAGCAGTACTTC	CASSTRLAGGYEQYF
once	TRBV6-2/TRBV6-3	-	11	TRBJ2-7	TGTGCCAGCAGCCGATCCTACGAGCAGTACTTC	CASSRSYEQYF
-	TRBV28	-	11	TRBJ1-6	TGTGCCAGCAGTTCAAATTCACCCCTCCACTTT	CASSSNSPLHF
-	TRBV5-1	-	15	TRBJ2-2	TGCGCCAGCAGCTTGTTGGCTACGGACACCGGGGAGCTGTTTTTT	CASSLLATDTGELFF
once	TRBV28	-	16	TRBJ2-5	TGTGCCAGCAGTTTCCAGCAGGGAGAACACCAAGAGACCCAGTACTTC	CASSFQQGEHQETQYF
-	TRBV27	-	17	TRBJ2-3	TGTGCCAGCACCTCGGGGCCGCCGGGGTTTGGGTCAGATACGCAGTATTTT	CASTSGPPGFGSDTQYF
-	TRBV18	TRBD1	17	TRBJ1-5	TGTGCCAGCTCACCAAGGGCAGGGGGCGAGGGTGGTCAGCCCCAGCATTTT	CASSPRAGGEGGQPQHF
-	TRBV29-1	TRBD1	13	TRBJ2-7	TGCAGCGTTGAGACAGGGGCCCAGTACGAGCAGTACTTC	CSVETGAQYEQYF
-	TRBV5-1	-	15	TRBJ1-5	TGCGCCAGCAGCTTGAGTTCCGGGCTCGGGCAGCCCCAGCATTTT	CASSLSSGLGQPQHF
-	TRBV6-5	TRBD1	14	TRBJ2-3	TGTGCCAGCAGTTCCCTCACAGGGGCAGATACGCAGTATTTT	CASSSLTGADTQYF
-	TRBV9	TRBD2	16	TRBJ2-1	TGTGCCAGCAGCCCTAAGACGGGAGGGTACTACAATGAGCAGTTCTTC	CASSPKTGGYYNEQFF
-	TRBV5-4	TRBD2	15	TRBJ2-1	TGTGCCAGCAGCTTGGCCAGCGGGAGGGTTGATGAGCAGTTCTTC	CASSLASGRVDEQFF